Shown below are 30 T cell receptor beta chains from a single sample sequenced in a study of cytomegalovirus exposure and HLA in healthy donors. PCR amplification relied on 60 Vbeta primers (plus 13 Jbeta primers). Produced via immunoSEQ multiplex PCR; TCRdb's table is partial and in-frame only. Here the sample spans approximately 75,000 clones, 65% to 90% being singletons. The specimen was PBMCs. All receptors come from a man between 65 and 85 years old in good health and CMV-seropositive.

The chain recombines TRBV30 with TRBJ2-1; 11 bases map to TRBD2. Per germline, CDR1 GTSNPN and CDR2 SVGIG (reference sequence). Germline trimming cut 7 bases from V and 7 bases from J; bases unmatched to any gene: 12. CDR3 size: 15 residues. CDR3 loop: CALKFGLAGSNEQFF. The CDR3 nucleotides are TGTGCCTTGAAATTCGGACTAGCGGGTAGTAATGAGCAGTTCTTC.

This clone has only a few counts. The chain is built from TRBV5-1 and TRBJ2-7; D might be TRBD2 (6 bases). Trimming cost V 0 bases and J 3 bases, with 19 bases left between them. The CDR3 runs to 17 residues. CDR1 is SGHRS and CDR2 is YFSETQ in the germline V gene. CDR3 protein: CASSLGRANYYYYEQYF. The CDR3 DNA is TGCGCCAGCAGCTTGGGGAGGGCGAACTACTACTACTACGAGCAGTACTTC.

The chain employs TRBV6-6 and TRBJ2-5; D gene uncertain. This CDR3 comprises 13 residues. CDR1 is MNHNY, CDR2 SVGAGI, per germline (reference sequence). V lost 6 bases and J lost 0, with 8 bases in between. CDR3 coding DNA: TGTGCCAGCAGGAGCCGGGACCAAGAGACCCAGTACTTC. Its protein product is CASRSRDQETQYF.

Turning to this clone: The junction differs from germline at one of its ends, possibly a read error. The rearrangement uses TRBV11-2 and TRBJ2-5; TRBD2 aligns across 8 bases. Germline CDR1 is SGHAT and CDR2 is FQNNGV. This CDR3 contains 15 residues. CDR3 bases: TGTGCCAGCAGCCTCATAGCGGGAATAGTAGAGCCCCAGTACTTC. Translating it yields CASSLIAGIVEPQYF.

This sequence joins TRBV7-2 and TRBJ2-7; tentatively, D is TRBD2 (5 bases). This CDR3 contains 14 residues. Germline CDR1 and CDR2: SGHTA and FQGNSA. With 8 bases removed from V and 5 bases from J, the gap between germline ends came to 19 bases. CDR3 protein: CASSPGNPPHEQYF. The CDR3 DNA follows: TGTGCCAGCTCCCCCGGGAATCCACCCCACGAGCAGTACTTC.

This chain joins TRBV10-3 and TRBJ2-3, with TRBD2 as a possible D gene (7 bases). Deletions cut 4 bases from V and 6 bases from J, with 14 bases between. The CDR3 runs to 14 residues. Germline values: CDR1 ENHRY, CDR2 SYGVKD. CDR3 sequence: CAISVVAGADTQYF. Here the CDR3 DNA reads TGTGCCATCAGTGTGGTCGCGGGGGCGGATACGCAGTATTTT.

This chain joins TRBV7-3 and TRBJ1-1; no reliable D call. Looked up from germline, CDR1 is SGHTA and CDR2 is FQGTGA. The V and J ends lost 1 base and 3 bases respectively, with 6 bases between them. The CDR3 length is 13 residues. As DNA, the CDR3 is TGTGCCAGCAGCTTAAATTCGGACACTGAAGCTTTCTTT. It is translated as CASSLNSDTEAFF.

The V and J genes are TRBV7-6 and TRBJ2-7, with 10 bases identical to TRBD1. CDR1 and CDR2 (germline): SGHVS, FNYEAQ. This CDR3 has 15 amino acids. V lost 5 bases and J lost 5; bases outside the gene matches: 9. The CDR3 spells CASSPSRDRGHEQYF. CDR3 nucleotide sequence: TGTGCCAGCAGCCCCTCCCGGGACAGGGGCCACGAGCAGTACTTC.

The V gene is TRBV7-6, the J gene TRBJ2-7; TRBD1 aligns across 7 bases. Trimming at V came to 5 bases and at J to 6 bases, leaving 13 bases not matched to a gene. The CDR3 length is 15 residues. Looked up from germline, CDR1 is SGHVS and CDR2 is FNYEAQ. The CDR3 nucleotides read TGTGCCAGCAGCCATCCGGACAGGACTGCTGGCGAGCAGTACTTC. This gives the protein CASSHPDRTAGEQYF.

The chain combines TRBV23-1 with TRBJ2-7; 9 nucleotides match TRBD1. TRBV23-1 falls under the ORF class, with uncertain function. The CDR3 runs to 15 residues. Trimming at V came to 3 bases and at J to 4 bases, leaving 7 bases not matched to a gene. The CDR3 coding sequence is TGCGCCAGCAGTCAGTCGGACAGGGGAAATTACGAGCAGTACTTC. It yields the protein CASSQSDRGNYEQYF.

This clone was counted between two and nine times. The gene calls are TRBV5-6 and TRBJ1-2, with TRBD1 as a possible D gene (5 bases). The V and J ends lost 4 bases and 4 bases respectively, with 11 bases between them. CDR3 size: 13 residues. Germline CDR1 SGHDT, CDR2 YYEEEE. CDR3 loop: CASSPGGPYGYTF. The DNA of the CDR3 is TGTGCCAGCAGCCCGGGGGGACCCTATGGCTACACCTTC. Complete variable domain (other parts from reference TRBV5-6 and TRBJ1-2): DAGVTQSPTHLIKTRGQQVTLRCSPKSGHDTVSWYQQALGQGPQFIFQYYEEEERQRGNFPDRFSGHQFPNYSSELNVNALLLGDSALYLCASSPGGPYGYTFGSGTRLTVV.

The sample holds a few counts of this clone. The CDR3 coding sequence is TGCGCCAGCAGTGAGTCCCAGCGGCCCTACGAGCAGTACTTC. Translation gives CASSESQRPYEQYF. The gene calls are TRBV10-1 and TRBJ2-7; D perhaps matches TRBD2 (5 bases). Germline lookup yields CDR1 WNHNN and CDR2 SYGVQD (reference sequence). V lost 0 bases to trimming and J lost 2 bases, with 8 bases between them. CDR3 length: 14 residues.

This chain links TRBV19 with TRBJ1-2; 7 bases line up with TRBD1. The CDR3 extends over 13 amino acids. Looked up from germline, CDR1 is LNHDA and CDR2 is SQIVND (reference sequence). The V and J ends lost 8 bases and 4 bases, in that order; junction bases with no gene match: 7. In nucleotides, the CDR3 is TGTGCCAGTCGACAGGGAGTGCTCTATGGCTACACCTTC. Its protein product is CASRQGVLYGYTF.

The rearrangement links TRBV10-3 to TRBJ1-2, with 7 bases lining up with TRBD1. Germline V gene lookup returns CDR1 ENHRY and CDR2 SYGVKD. V dropped 4 bases and J dropped 3; count of bases not matched to a gene: 2. CDR3 length: 13 residues. The CDR3 region has the DNA TGTGCCATCAGTGTACAGGGGCACTATGGCTACACCTTC. It translates to CAISVQGHYGYTF.

This chain connects TRBV6-1 to TRBJ2-7, with a possible D match to TRBD1 (5 bases). Germline V CDR1 and CDR2: MNHNS, SASEGT. The V end was cut by 6 bases, the J end by 5 bases, with 14 bases between. CDR3 length: 13 residues. CDR3 region: CASRTSQVNEQYF. In DNA, the CDR3 is TGTGCCAGCAGAACCTCACAGGTAAACGAGCAGTACTTC.

The chain couples TRBV10-3 to TRBJ1-5; perhaps TRBD1 as D (5 bases). The CDR3 extends over 14 amino acids. Trimming took off 3 bases at V and 6 bases at J, with 12 bases between the two ends. Looked up from germline, CDR1 is ENHRY and CDR2 is SYGVKD. The CDR3 region is CAISDIREAQPQHF. CDR3 nucleotide sequence: TGTGCCATCAGTGATATCAGGGAGGCTCAGCCCCAGCATTTT.

The CDR3 DNA sequence: TGTGCCAGCAGTAGCCCGGGACAGGGGGCAATTGGCTACACCTTC. Translating it yields CASSSPGQGAIGYTF. This chain connects TRBV6-1 to TRBJ1-2, with 12 bases that match TRBD1. V trimming: 5 bases; J trimming: 7 bases; junction bases outside the gene matches: 8. CDR3 length equals 15 residues. The germline V gene encodes CDR1 MNHNS and CDR2 SASEGT.

This clone was observed a single time. The rearrangement uses TRBV7-2 and TRBJ2-5; maybe TRBD1 (6 bases). Deletions cut 5 bases from V and 2 bases from J, with 9 bases between. Germline assignment: CDR1 SGHTA and CDR2 FQGNSA. This CDR3 has 13 residues. This CDR3 is CASSPGHQETQYF. The CDR3 bases are TGTGCCAGCAGCCCGGGACATCAAGAGACCCAGTACTTC.

The genes are TRBV7-8 and TRBJ2-5; 8 nucleotides align to TRBD2. Germline V gene sequence: CDR1 SGHVS, CDR2 FQNEAQ. Unmatched junction bases numbered 8, after V lost 8 bases and J lost 0 bases. This CDR3 is built from 15 residues. The CDR3, as DNA: TGTGCCAGCGGCGGGGGGATTGCCTACCAAGAGACCCAGTACTTC. Protein product: CASGGGIAYQETQYF.

The J gene is TRBJ1-2, the V gene TRBV6-1; D is unclear. This CDR3 comprises 15 residues. Per the germline V gene, CDR1 is MNHNS and CDR2 is SASEGT. V lost 0 bases to trimming and J lost 1 base, with 9 bases between them. The CDR3, as DNA: TGTGCCAGCAGTGAAGCCCTCGGGGTTAACTATGGCTACACCTTC. As protein: CASSEALGVNYGYTF.

This chain joins TRBV5-4 and TRBJ2-3; TRBD2 matches at 13 bases. Looked up from germline, CDR1 is SGHNT and CDR2 is YYREEE (reference sequence). Unmatched junction bases numbered 9, after V lost 3 bases and J lost 2 bases. This CDR3 contains 18 residues. The CDR3 is CASSSGLAGARITDTQYF. DNA of the CDR3: TGTGCCAGCAGCTCCGGACTAGCGGGGGCGAGAATCACAGATACGCAGTATTTT.

The chain employs TRBV7-3 and TRBJ2-7; 8 positions agree with TRBD2. The CDR3 spans 14 residues. V gave up 2 bases and J gave up 6 bases; unmatched junction bases: 6. Germline V CDR1 and CDR2: SGHTA, FQGTGA. The CDR3 reads CASSLSGLGAEQYF. CDR3 coding DNA: TGTGCCAGCAGCTTATCGGGACTAGGAGCCGAGCAGTACTTC. Drawing the rest from reference TRBV7-3 and TRBJ2-7, the complete variable domain is GAGVSQTPSNKVTEKGKYVELRCDPISGHTALYWYRQSLGQGPEFLIYFQGTGAADDSGLPNDRFFAVRPEGSVSTLKIQRTERGDSAVYLCASSLSGLGAEQYFGPGTRLTVT.

The genes are TRBV5-1 and TRBJ2-3; 8 bases align to TRBD2. CDR1 and CDR2 (germline): SGHRS, YFSETQ. This CDR3 is 16 amino acids long. J was trimmed by 3 bases and V by 0 bases; bases with no gene match: 6. For the CDR3, the DNA is TGCGCCAGCAGCTTGGACGGGAGGGTGGGTACAGATACGCAGTATTTT. It encodes CASSLDGRVGTDTQYF.

J is TRBJ1-1 and V is TRBV5-1, with a weak D call TRBD1 (5 bases). Deletions cut 1 base from V and 1 base from J, with 14 bases between. Germline values: CDR1 SGHRS, CDR2 YFSETQ. This CDR3 has 16 residues. CDR3 region: CASSLLGDSRNTEAFF. CDR3 nucleotides: TGCGCCAGCAGCTTGTTAGGGGATTCGAGGAACACTGAAGCTTTCTTT. The full variable domain, its missing parts supplied by reference TRBV5-1 and TRBJ1-1, is KAGVTQTPRYLIKTRGQQVTLSCSPISGHRSVSWYQQTPGQGLQFLFEYFSETQRNKGNFPGRFSGRQFSNSRSEMNVSTLELGDSALYLCASSLLGDSRNTEAFFGQGTRLTVV.

This chain uses TRBV29-1 with TRBJ2-4, with 7 bases aligning to TRBD2. Trimming removed 7 bases from V and 7 bases from J; junction bases left unmatched: 10. This CDR3 region has 13 residues. From germline, CDR1 is SQVTM and CDR2 ANQGSEA. The CDR3: CSAMEAGWNIQYF. In nucleotides, the CDR3 is TGCAGCGCGATGGAAGCGGGGTGGAACATTCAGTACTTC.

This chain joins TRBV4-1 and TRBJ1-1; 10 bases match TRBD1. Per the germline V gene, CDR1 is MGHRA and CDR2 is YSYEKL. This CDR3 is 14 amino acids long. With 4 bases clipped from V and 5 bases from J, the junction kept 4 bases outside the gene matches. Written as DNA, the CDR3 is TGCGCCAGCAGCCGGGACAGGGGAGGGACTGAAGCTTTCTTT. This gives the protein CASSRDRGGTEAFF.

The V and J genes are TRBV7-9 and TRBJ2-7; 8 nucleotides match TRBD1. Germline V CDR1 and CDR2: SEHNR, FQNEAQ (reference sequence). V lost 7 bases to trimming and J lost 4 bases; unmatched junction nucleotides: 9. This CDR3 spans 14 amino acids. Written as DNA, the CDR3 is TGTGCCAGCACCCAGACTGACAGGGGATACGAGCAGTACTTC. Encoded protein: CASTQTDRGYEQYF.

A note on this clone: Other DNA sequences in this specimen translate into the identical CDR3. The rearrangement joins TRBV6-5 to TRBJ1-4; tentatively, D is TRBD1 (6 bases). The CDR3 has 13 amino acids. V was cut by 11 bases and J by 7 bases, with 17 bases left in between. Germline values: CDR1 MNHEY, CDR2 SVGAGI. CDR3 in DNA: TGTGCCGGGTCCCGACAGGCCGGTGAAAAACTGTTTTTT. It specifies CAGSRQAGEKLFF.

The rearrangement joins TRBV5-1 to TRBJ1-4; possibly TRBD1 for D (6 bases). Looked up from germline, CDR1 is SGHRS and CDR2 is YFSETQ. The CDR3 covers 16 residues. V was shortened by 0 bases and J by 8 bases, with 17 bases between the two germline ends. In DNA form, the CDR3 reads TGCGCCAGCAGCTTGGGACAGGTGGTTAATGAGGAAAAACTGTTTTTT. Encoded protein: CASSLGQVVNEEKLFF.

J is TRBJ2-7 and V is TRBV5-4; TRBD2 is a possible D gene (6 bases). CDR3 size: 14 residues. The V end was cut by 0 bases, the J end by 2 bases, with 9 bases between. Germline CDR1 and CDR2: SGHNT and YYREEE (reference sequence). Here the CDR3 reads CASSLGTNPYEQYF. In DNA, the CDR3 is TGTGCCAGCAGCTTGGGGACTAACCCCTACGAGCAGTACTTC.